Following are 8 T cell receptor beta chains from one sample sequenced in a study of T cells in Graves' hyperthyroidism and ophthalmopathy. TCR beta CDR3 regions were amplified from RNA. An initial round of RT-PCR targeting the TCR CDR3 relied on the HTBI primer set. TCRdb re-analysed the multiplex PCR reads in MiXCR, keeping a single row per CDR3 protein. This table has approximately 600,000 distinct CDR3 sequences, approximately 13% appearing once. Material for sequencing was blood. These receptors all stem from a woman in her twenties or thirties with Graves' hyperthyroidism that later progressed to Graves' ophthalmopathy.

This clonotype occurred many times. This chain links TRBV30 with TRBJ1-1, with D unclear. The CDR3 totals 12 residues. Germline V lookup: CDR1 GTSNPN, CDR2 SVGIG (reference sequence). The V gene lost 4 bases and the J gene lost 0 bases, with 6 bases spanning the gap. As DNA, the CDR3 is TGTGCCTGGAAGAATTTGAACACTGAAGCTTTCTTT. As protein: CAWKNLNTEAFF.

This clonotype occurred many times. This rearrangement joins TRBV28 to TRBJ2-7; TRBD1 matches at 7 bases. This CDR3 spans 13 amino acids. V gave up 8 bases and J gave up 2 bases; unmatched junction bases: 6. Germline V lookup: CDR1 MDHEN, CDR2 SYDVKM. CDR3 sequence (DNA): TGTGCCAGCGCATCGGGACAGACCTACGAGCAGTACTTC. Translating gives CASASGQTYEQYF.

This clonotype was seen ten or more times. V is TRBV12-3 or TRBV12-4 and J is TRBJ2-1; TRBD2 matches 10 bases. The V segment lost 6 bases and the J segment 0 bases; nucleotides outside the gene matches: 5. The CDR3 has 16 amino acids. The CDR3 DNA follows: TGTGCCAGCAGATTAACTAGCGGGGCCTCCTACAATGAGCAGTTCTTC. Its translation is CASRLTSGASYNEQFF.

The rearrangement joins TRBV19 to TRBJ2-7; possible D gene TRBD2, 6 bases. CDR1 and CDR2 (germline): LNHDA, SQIVND (reference sequence). V lost 5 bases, J lost 2 bases, and 16 bases lay in between. There are 15 residues in the CDR3. The CDR3 reads CASSLARALPYEQYF. In nucleotides, the CDR3 is TGTGCCAGTAGTCTAGCGAGAGCCCTACCCTACGAGCAGTACTTC.

The rearrangement joins TRBV18 to TRBJ1-2; no reliable D call. Trimming removed 8 bases at V and 5 bases at J, with 21 bases between. Germline CDR1 and CDR2: KGHSH and LQKENI. The CDR3 length is 15 residues. The CDR3 sequence is CASPHQSTQEYGYTF. CDR3 in DNA: TGTGCCAGCCCTCACCAGTCCACGCAAGAGTATGGCTACACCTTC.

This clonotype was recorded at least ten times. The V and J genes are TRBV2 and TRBJ1-1; no firm D call. The germline V gene has CDR1 SNHLY and CDR2 FYNNEI. V dropped 7 bases and J dropped 0 bases, with 9 bases sitting between them. There are 13 residues in the CDR3. The CDR3 region has the DNA TGTGCCAGCAAAGCGACCATGAACACTGAAGCTTTCTTT. Translation: CASKATMNTEAFF.

This clonotype came up many times. The chain links TRBV3-1 to TRBJ2-4; 7 nucleotides align to TRBD1. Germline CDR1 reads LGHDT; CDR2 reads YNNKEL (reference sequence). After removal of 1 base from V and 8 bases from J, the junction contained 8 bases not matched to a gene. The CDR3 consists of 15 residues. The CDR3 nucleotides are TGTGCCAGCAGCCAAGGCGGACAGGCTATGGACATTCAGTACTTC. It yields the protein CASSQGGQAMDIQYF.

This clonotype showed up many times. The chain couples TRBV29-1 to TRBJ1-5, with 7 bases fitting TRBD1. CDR3 size: 14 residues. Germline CDR1 reads SQVTM; CDR2 reads ANQGSEA. V was clipped by 6 bases and J by 0 bases; unmatched bases: 5. In DNA, the CDR3 is TGCAGCGTGTTGACAGGGATTAGCAATCAGCCCCAGCATTTT. This codes for CSVLTGISNQPQHF.